This T cell receptor (beta chain) stems from a study of blood T cell repertoires in COVID-19 (dated by TCRdb to the early 2020s). The study in broad terms: Samples covering the acute and convalescent phases of COVID-19 were provided by collaborators in the United States, Italy and Spain. The prospective study material was composed of cDNA or gDNA derived from T cells, B-cell-depleted T cells, or PBMCs. A freely available public database, intended as a resource for researchers studying the immune response to SARS-CoV-2, is where the repertoires were released. Where available, HLA class I and class II types were obtained from metadata supplied by the sample provider rather than from assay-based typing. Samples were obtained from the ongoing ImmuneRACE study (first 160 participants) and from 1,254 subjects provided by 6 global collaborators. Nearly every sample came with metadata listing a de-identified subject ID, COVID-19 status, age in years and sex. The dataset comprised deeply sampled blood TCRbeta repertoires from subjects exposed to, actively infected with, or recovered from COVID-19.

Regarding this clone: Its antigen is not yet known. Within one base of it there is no much larger clone, and no base qualities were kept.

One collaborating source in Seattle enrolled patients while the patients were actively infected and followed the patients over time throughout the course of disease. The collaborating institutions used their own protocols to collect whole blood in K2EDTA tubes. Collaborator samples were shipped for TCRbeta analysis as frozen whole blood, isolated PBMCs, or DNA extracted from either sample type. TCRbeta CDR3 regions were amplified from genomic DNA by means of the immunoSEQ Assay, a bias-controlled multiplex PCR. The original pipeline was this. The number of nucleated cells in each sample was estimated by amplification of reference gene primers within the assay. To quantify the absolute abundance of each unique TCRbeta CDR3 rearrangement, sequence reads were collapsed and filtered. For each sample, productive Simpson clonality was calculated by taking the square root of Simpson's diversity index across productive rearrangements. TCRdb carries this immuneACCESS record with in-frame sequences only. Its versions omit some clonotypes, under half of them owing to an unresolved V gene in the studies checked, with the rest unexplained. Clonal size and the V and J genes are those of that table, whereas D and trimming came from the DNA. The sample yields 300,000 to 400,000 clones; around 86% were counted once. Of the sample, around 6% is held by the ten largest clones.

Paper-wide results and their limitations: Clinical and demographic metadata were provided uncurated, with the amount varying by source and participant.

The sequence was collected from a woman aged 50 to 60 with COVID-19, enrolled during active disease. Sequencing input: peripheral blood.

The base sequence is TGTGCCAGCAGTCTTGGACAGAACACTGAAGCTTTCTTT. This gives the protein CASSLGQNTEAFF. The receptor chain draws on TRBV28 and TRBJ1-1, and TRBD1 may be the D gene, going by 5 matching bases. Including cysteine and phenylalanine, the CDR3 has 13 amino acids. Only the CDR3 DNA stays, 39 bases, in frame from base 1. The junction shows trimming of 5 bases on V and 1 base on J, plus 8 bases between the germline ends. From the germline V gene, CDR1 is MDHEN and CDR2 is SYDVKM.